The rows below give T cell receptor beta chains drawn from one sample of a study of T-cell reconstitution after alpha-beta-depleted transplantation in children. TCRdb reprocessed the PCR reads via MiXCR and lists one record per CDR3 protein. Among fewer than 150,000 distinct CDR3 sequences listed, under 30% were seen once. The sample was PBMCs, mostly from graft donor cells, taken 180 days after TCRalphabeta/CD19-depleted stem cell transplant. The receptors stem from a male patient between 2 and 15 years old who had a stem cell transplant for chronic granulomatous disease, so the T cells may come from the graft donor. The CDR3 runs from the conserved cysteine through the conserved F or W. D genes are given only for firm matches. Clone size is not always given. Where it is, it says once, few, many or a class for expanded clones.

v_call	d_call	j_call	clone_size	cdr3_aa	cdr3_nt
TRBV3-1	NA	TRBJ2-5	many	CASSQPSGVPRWTQYF	TGTGCCAGCAGCCAACCTTCGGGGGTACCGAGGTGGACCCAGTACTTC
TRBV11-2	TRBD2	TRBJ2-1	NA	CASSSPRLAGEGMSYNEQFF	TGTGCCAGCAGCTCCCCCCGACTAGCGGGGGAAGGGATGTCCTACAATGAGCAGTTCTTC
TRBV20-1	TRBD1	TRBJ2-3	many	CSARYWDRVPDTQYF	TGCAGTGCTAGATACTGGGACAGGGTGCCAGATACGCAGTATTTT
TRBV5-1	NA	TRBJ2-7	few	CASSLEARPTYEQYF	TGCGCCAGCAGCTTGGAAGCTAGGCCAACCTACGAGCAGTACTTC
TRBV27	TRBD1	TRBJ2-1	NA	CASRRSVTGGIYNEQFF	TGTGCCAGCCGGCGCTCCGTGACAGGGGGGATCTACAATGAGCAGTTCTTC
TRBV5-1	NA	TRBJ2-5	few	CASSPAVVDTETQYF	TGCGCCAGCAGCCCGGCGGTTGTGGACACTGAGACCCAGTACTTC
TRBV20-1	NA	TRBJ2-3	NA	CSASPTGRTDTQYF	TGCAGTGCTAGCCCAACAGGGAGGACAGATACGCAGTATTTT
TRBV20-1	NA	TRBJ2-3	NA	CTEGGPDTQYF	TGCACGGAGGGAGGCCCAGATACGCAGTATTTT
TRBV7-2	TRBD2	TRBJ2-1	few	CASIPSGSSYNEQFF	TGTGCCAGCATCCCTAGCGGAAGCTCCTACAATGAGCAGTTCTTC
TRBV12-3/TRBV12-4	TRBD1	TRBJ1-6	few	CASRGQGYNSPLHF	TGTGCCAGCAGGGGACAGGGGTACAATTCACCCCTCCACTTT
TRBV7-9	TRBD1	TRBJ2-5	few	CASSLAGTGEYF	TGTGCCAGCAGCTTAGCTGGGACAGGGGAGTACTTC
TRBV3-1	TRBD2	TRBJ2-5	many	CASSQSGLAGYGRNF	TGTGCCAGCAGCCAATCGGGACTAGCGGGGTACGGGAGGAACTTC
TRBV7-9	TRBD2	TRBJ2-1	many	CASSSRTSGGREQFF	TGTGCCAGCAGCTCCCGGACTAGCGGGGGTAGGGAGCAGTTCTTC
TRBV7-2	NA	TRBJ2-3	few	CASSQGTDTQYF	TGTGCCAGCAGTCAAGGGACGGATACGCAGTATTTT
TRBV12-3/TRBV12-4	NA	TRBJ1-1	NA	CASSLVLNTEAFF	TGTGCCAGCAGTTTAGTTCTTAACACTGAAGCTTTCTTT
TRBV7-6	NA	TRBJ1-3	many	CASSLVVSGNTIYF	TGTGCCAGCAGCTTAGTCGTCTCGGGAAACACCATATATTTT